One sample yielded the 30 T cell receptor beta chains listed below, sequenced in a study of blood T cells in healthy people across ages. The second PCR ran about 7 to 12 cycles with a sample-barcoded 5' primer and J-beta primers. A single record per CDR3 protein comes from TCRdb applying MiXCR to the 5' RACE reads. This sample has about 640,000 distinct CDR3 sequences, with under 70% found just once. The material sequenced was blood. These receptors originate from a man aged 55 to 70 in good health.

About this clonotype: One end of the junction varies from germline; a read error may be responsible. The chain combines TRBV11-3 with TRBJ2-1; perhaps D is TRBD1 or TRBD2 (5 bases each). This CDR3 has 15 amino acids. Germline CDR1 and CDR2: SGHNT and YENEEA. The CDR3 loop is CACSSAGTDYNEQFF. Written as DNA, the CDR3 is TGTGCCTGCAGCTCAGCCGGGACGGACTACAATGAGCAGTTCTTC.

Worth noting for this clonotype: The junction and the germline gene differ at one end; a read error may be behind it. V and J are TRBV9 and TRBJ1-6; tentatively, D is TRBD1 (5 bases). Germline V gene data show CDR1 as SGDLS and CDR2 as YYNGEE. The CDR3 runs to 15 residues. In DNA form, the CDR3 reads TGTGCCAGCAGCGCCTCTGGGGCCTATAATTCAACCCTCCACTTT. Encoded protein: CASSASGAYNSTLHF.

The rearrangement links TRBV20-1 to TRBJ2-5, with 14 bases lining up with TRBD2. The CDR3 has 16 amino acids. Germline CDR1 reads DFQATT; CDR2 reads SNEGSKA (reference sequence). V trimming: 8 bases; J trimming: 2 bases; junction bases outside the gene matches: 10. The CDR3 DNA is TGCAGTCGGGCAATAGGACTAGCGGGGGGACAAGAGACCCAGTACTTC. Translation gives CSRAIGLAGGQETQYF.

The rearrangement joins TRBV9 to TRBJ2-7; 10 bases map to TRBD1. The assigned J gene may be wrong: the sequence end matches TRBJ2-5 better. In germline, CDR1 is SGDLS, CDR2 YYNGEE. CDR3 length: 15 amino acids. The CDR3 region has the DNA TGTGCCAGCAGCGTCGGGACAGGGGTGCGAGAGACCCAGTACTTC. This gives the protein CASSVGTGVRETQYF.

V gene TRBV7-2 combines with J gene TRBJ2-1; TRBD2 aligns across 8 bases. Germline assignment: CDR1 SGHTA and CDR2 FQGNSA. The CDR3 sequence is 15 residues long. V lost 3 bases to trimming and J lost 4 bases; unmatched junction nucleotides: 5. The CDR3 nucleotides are TGTGCCAGCAGCTTTACTAGCGGCAATTACAATGAGCAGTTCTTC. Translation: CASSFTSGNYNEQFF.

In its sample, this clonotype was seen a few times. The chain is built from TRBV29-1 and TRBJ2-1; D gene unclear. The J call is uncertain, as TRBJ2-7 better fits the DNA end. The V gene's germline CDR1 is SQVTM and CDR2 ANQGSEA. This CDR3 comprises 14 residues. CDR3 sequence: CSVDLGLAYNEQYF. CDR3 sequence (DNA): TGCAGCGTTGATTTAGGGCTCGCCTACAATGAGCAGTACTTC.

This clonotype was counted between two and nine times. DNA for the CDR3: TGCAGTGCTAACCGACTAGCGGGCCAAGAGACCCAGTACTTC. Translated: CSANRLAGQETQYF. The chain combines TRBV20-1 with TRBJ2-5, with TRBD2 matching over 10 bases. V gave up 4 bases and J gave up 1 base; unmatched junction bases: 3. The CDR3 contains 14 residues. Germline V gene sequence: CDR1 DFQATT, CDR2 SNEGSKA (reference sequence).

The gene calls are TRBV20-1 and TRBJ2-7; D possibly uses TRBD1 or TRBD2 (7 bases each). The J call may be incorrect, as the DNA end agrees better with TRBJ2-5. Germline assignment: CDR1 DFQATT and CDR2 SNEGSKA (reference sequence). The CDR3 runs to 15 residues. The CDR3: CSARDGRQGGETQYF. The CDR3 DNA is TGCAGTGCTAGAGATGGGAGACAGGGAGGGGAGACCCAGTACTTC.

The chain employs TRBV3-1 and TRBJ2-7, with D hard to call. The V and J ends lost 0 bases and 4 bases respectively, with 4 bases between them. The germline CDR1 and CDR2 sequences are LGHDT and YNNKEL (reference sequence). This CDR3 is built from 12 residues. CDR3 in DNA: TGTGCCAGCAGCCAAGATTGGTACGAGCAGTACTTC. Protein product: CASSQDWYEQYF.

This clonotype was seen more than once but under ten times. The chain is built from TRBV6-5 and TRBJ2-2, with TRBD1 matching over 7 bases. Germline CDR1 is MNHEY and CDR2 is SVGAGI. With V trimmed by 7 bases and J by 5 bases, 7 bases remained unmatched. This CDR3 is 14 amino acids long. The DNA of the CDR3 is TGTGCCAGCACTGTTGGGACAGAGACCGGGGAGCTGTTTTTT. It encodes CASTVGTETGELFF.

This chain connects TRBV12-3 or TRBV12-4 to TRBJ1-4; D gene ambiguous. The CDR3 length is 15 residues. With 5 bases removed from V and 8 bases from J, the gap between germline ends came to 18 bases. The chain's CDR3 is CASSPSGPGQEKLFF. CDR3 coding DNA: TGTGCCAGCAGTCCCTCCGGGCCCGGGCAGGAAAAACTGTTTTTT.

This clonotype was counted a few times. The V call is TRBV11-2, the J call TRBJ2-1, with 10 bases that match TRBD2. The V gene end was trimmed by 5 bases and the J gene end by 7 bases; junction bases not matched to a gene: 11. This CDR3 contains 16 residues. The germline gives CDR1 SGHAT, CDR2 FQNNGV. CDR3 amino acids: CASSRLERGGWNEQFF. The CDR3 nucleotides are TGTGCCAGCAGCCGCCTGGAGCGGGGGGGTTGGAATGAGCAGTTCTTC.

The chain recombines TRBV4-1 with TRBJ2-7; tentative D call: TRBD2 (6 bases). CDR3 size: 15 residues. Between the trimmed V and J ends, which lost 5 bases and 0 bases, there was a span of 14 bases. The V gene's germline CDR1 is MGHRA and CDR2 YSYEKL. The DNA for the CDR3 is TGCGCCAGCAGCACCTCTAGCGATCCCTCCTACGAGCAGTACTTC. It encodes CASSTSSDPSYEQYF.

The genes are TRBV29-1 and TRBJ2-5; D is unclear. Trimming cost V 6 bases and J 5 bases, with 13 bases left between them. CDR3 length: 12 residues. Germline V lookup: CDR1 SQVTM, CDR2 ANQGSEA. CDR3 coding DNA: TGCAGCGTCTCGGATGCCTGGGAGACCCAGTACTTC. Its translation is CSVSDAWETQYF.

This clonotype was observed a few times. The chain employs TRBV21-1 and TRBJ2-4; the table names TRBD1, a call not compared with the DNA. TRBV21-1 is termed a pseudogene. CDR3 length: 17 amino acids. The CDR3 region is CASSKGGQVLAKNIQYF. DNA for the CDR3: TGTGCCAGCAGCAAAGGGGGACAGGTTCTAGCCAAAAACATTCAGTACTTC.

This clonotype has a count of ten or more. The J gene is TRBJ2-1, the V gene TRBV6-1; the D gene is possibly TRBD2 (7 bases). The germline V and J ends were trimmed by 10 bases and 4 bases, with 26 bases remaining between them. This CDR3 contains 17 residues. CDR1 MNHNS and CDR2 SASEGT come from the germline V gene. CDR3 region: CATSPAGAGALYNEQFF. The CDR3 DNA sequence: TGTGCCACCTCGCCCGCTGGGGCGGGGGCCTTATACAATGAGCAGTTCTTC.

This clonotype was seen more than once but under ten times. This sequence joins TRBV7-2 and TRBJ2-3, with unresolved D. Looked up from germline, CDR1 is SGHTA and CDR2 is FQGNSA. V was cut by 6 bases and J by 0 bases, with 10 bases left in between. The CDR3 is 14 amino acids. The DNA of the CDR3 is TGTGCCAGCAGATTGCGCATAAGCACAGATACGCAGTATTTT. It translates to CASRLRISTDTQYF.

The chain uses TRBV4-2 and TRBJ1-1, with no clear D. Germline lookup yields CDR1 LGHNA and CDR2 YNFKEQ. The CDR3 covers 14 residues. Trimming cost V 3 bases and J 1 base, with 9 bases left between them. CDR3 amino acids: CASSQNPENTEAFF. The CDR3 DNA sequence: TGTGCCAGCAGCCAGAATCCAGAGAACACTGAAGCTTTCTTT.

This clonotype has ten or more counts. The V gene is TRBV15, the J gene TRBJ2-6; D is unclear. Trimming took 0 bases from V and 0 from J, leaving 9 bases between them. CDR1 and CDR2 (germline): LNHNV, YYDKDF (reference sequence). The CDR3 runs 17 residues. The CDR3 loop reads CATSRDPEISGANVLTF. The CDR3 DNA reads TGTGCCACCAGCAGAGATCCGGAAATCTCTGGGGCCAACGTCCTGACTTTC.

CDR3: CASSLQHVNNEQFF. The CDR3 nucleotides read TGTGCCAGCAGTTTACAGCACGTGAACAATGAGCAGTTCTTC. This chain connects TRBV12-3 or TRBV12-4 to TRBJ2-1; D uncertain. Trimming shortened V by 2 bases and J by 5 bases, and 10 bases separated the two germline ends. The CDR3 has 14 amino acids.

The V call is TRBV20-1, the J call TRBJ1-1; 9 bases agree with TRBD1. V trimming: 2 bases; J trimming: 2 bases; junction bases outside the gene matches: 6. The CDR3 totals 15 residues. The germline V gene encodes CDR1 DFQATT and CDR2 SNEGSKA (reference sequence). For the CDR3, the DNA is TGCAGTGCTAGAAGGACAGGGGCCGCTAACACTGAAGCTTTCTTT. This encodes CSARRTGAANTEAFF.

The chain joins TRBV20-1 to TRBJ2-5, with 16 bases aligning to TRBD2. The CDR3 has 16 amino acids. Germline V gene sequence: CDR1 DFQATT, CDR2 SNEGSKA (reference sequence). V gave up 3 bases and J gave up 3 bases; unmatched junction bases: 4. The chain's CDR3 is CSARGLAGGLEETQYF. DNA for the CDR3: TGCAGTGCTAGGGGACTAGCGGGGGGGTTAGAAGAGACCCAGTACTTC.

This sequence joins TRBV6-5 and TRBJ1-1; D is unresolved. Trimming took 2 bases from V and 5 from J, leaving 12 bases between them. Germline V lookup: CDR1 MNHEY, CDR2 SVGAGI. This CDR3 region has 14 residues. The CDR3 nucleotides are TGTGCCAGCAGTTACAACCCCACCGGTACTGAAGCTTTCTTT. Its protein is CASSYNPTGTEAFF.

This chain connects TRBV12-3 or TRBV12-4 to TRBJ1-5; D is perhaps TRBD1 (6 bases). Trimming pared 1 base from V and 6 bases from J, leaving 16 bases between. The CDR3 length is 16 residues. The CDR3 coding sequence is TGTGCCAGCAGTTTAGGTCTGGCAGGGGCTGTTCAGCCCCAGCATTTT. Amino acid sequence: CASSLGLAGAVQPQHF.

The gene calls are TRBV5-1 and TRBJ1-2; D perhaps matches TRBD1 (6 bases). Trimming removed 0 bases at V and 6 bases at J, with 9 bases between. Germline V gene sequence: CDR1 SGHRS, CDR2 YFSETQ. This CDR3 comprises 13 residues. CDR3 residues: CASSLAAGDGYTF. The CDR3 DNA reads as TGCGCCAGCAGCTTGGCGGCAGGGGATGGCTACACCTTC.

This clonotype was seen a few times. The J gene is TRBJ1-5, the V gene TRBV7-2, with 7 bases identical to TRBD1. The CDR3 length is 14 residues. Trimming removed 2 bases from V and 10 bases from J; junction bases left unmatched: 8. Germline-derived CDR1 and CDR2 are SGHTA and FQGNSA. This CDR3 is CASSLYGGTAPQHF. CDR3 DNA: TGTGCCAGCAGCTTATATGGTGGGACAGCCCCCCAGCATTTT.

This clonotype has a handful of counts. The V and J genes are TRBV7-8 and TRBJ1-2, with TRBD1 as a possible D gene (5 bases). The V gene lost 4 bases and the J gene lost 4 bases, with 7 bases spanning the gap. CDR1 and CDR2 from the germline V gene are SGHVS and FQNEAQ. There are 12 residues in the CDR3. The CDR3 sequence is CASSYGTYGYTF. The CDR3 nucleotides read TGTGCCAGCAGCTACGGGACCTATGGCTACACCTTC.

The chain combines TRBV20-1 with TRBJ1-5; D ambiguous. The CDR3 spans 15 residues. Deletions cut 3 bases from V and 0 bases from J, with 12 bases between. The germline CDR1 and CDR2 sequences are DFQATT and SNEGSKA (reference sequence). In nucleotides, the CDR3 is TGCAGTGCTAGTCCCGGACTTAATAGCAATCAGCCCCAGCATTTT. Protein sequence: CSASPGLNSNQPQHF.

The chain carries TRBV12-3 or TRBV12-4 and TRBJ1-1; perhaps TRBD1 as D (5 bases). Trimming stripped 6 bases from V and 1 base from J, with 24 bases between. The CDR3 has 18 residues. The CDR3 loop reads CASSLSLGGGFGNTEAFF. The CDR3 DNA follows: TGTGCCAGCAGCTTGAGCTTGGGCGGGGGATTCGGGAACACTGAAGCTTTCTTT.

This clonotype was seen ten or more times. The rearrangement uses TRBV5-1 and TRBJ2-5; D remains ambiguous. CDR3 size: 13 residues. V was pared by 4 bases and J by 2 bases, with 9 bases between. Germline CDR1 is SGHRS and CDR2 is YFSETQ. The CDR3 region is CASSRDTQETQYF. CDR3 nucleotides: TGCGCCAGCAGCCGCGACACTCAAGAGACCCAGTACTTC.